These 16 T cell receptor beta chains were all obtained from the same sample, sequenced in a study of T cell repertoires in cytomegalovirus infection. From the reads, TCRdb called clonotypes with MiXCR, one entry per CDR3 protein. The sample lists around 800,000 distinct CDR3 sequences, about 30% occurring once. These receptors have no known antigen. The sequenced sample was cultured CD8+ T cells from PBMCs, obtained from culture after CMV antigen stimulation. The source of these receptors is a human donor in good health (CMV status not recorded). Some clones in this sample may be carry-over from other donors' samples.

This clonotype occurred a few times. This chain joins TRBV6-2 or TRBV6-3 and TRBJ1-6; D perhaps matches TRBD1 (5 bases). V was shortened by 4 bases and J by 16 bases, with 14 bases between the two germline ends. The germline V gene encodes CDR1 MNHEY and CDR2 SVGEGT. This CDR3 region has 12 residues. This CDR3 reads CASSSPDRALHF. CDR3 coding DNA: TGTGCCAGCAGTTCTCCTGACAGAGCACTCCACTTT.

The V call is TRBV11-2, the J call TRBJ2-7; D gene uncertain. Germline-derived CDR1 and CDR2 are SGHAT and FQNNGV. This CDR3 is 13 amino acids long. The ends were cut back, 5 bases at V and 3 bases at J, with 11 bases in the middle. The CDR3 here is CASSHAGDYEQYF. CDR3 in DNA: TGTGCCAGCAGCCACGCTGGGGACTACGAGCAGTACTTC. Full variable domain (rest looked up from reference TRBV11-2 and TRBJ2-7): EAGVAQSPRYKIIEKRQSVAFWCNPISGHATLYWYQQILGQGPKLLIQFQNNGVVDDSQLPKDRFSAERLKGVDSTLKIQPAKLEDSAVYLCASSHAGDYEQYFGPGTRLTVT.

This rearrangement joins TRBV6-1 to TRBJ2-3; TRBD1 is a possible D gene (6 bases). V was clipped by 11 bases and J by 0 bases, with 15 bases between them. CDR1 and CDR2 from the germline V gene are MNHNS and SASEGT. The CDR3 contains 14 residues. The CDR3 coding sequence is TGTGCCGCCCCAGGGGACCTAAGCACAGATACGCAGTATTTT. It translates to CAAPGDLSTDTQYF.

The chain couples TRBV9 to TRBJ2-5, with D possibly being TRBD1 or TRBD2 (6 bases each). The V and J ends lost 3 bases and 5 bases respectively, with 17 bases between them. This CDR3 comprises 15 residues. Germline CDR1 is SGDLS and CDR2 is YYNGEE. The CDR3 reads CASSERGTLGETQYF. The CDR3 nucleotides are TGTGCCAGCAGCGAGAGGGGGACTCTCGGGGAGACCCAGTACTTC.

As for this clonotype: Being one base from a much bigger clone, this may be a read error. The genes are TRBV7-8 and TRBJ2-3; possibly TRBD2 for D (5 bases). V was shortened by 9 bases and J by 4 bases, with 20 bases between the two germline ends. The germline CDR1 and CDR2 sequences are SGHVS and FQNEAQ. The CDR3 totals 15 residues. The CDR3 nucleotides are TGTGCCAGGAGCGACGTCCAGCGAGGGCCAGATACGCAGTATTTT. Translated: CARSDVQRGPDTQYF.

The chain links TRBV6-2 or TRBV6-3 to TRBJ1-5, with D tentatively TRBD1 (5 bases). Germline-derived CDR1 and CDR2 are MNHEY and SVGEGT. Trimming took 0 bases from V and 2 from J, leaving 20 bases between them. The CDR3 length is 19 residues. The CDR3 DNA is TGTGCCAGCAGTTACTCGAGTAGAGACAGTTTATTTGGCAATCAGCCCCAGCATTTT. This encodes CASSYSSRDSLFGNQPQHF.

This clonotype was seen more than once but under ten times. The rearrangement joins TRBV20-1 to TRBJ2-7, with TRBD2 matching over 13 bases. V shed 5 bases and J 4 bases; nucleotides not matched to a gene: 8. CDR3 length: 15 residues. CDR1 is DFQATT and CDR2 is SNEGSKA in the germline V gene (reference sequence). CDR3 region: CSAGGLAGVGYEQYF. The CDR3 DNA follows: TGCAGTGCTGGAGGACTAGCGGGGGTTGGATACGAGCAGTACTTC.

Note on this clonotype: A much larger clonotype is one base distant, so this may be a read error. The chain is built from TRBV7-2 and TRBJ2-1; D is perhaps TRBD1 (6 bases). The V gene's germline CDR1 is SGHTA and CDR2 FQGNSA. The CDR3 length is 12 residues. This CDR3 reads CVSRNRVLEQFF. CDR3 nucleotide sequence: TGTGTCAGCCGAAACAGGGTTTTAGAGCAGTTCTTC.

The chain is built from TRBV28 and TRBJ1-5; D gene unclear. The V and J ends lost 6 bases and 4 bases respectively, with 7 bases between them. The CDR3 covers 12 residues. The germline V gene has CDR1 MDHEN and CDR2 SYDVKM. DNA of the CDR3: TGTGCCAGCAGCATGGGTAATCAGCCCCAGCATTTT. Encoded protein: CASSMGNQPQHF.

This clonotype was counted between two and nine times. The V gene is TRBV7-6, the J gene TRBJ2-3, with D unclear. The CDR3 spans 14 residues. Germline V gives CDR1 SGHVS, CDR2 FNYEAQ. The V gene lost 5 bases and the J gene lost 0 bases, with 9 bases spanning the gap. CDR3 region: CASSHPTSTDTQYF. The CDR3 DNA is TGTGCCAGCAGCCATCCCACTAGCACAGATACGCAGTATTTT.

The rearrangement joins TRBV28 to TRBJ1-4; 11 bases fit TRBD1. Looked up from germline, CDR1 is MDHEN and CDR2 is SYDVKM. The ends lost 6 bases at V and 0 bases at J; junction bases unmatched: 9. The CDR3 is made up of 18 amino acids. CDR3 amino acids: CASRTRTGGPSTNEKLFF. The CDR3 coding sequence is TGTGCCAGCAGGACTCGGACAGGGGGCCCCTCAACTAATGAAAAACTGTTTTTT.

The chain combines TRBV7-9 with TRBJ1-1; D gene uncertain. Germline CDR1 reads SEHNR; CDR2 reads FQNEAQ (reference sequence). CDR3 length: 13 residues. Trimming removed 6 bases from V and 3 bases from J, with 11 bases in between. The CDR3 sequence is CASRDWRDTEAFF. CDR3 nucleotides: TGTGCCAGCAGGGACTGGAGAGACACTGAAGCTTTCTTT.

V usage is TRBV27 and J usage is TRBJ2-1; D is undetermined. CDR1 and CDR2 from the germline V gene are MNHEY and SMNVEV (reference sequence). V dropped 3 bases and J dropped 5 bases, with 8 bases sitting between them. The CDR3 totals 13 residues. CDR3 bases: TGTGCCAGCAGTTTCATCAAGGACAATGAGCAGTTCTTC. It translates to CASSFIKDNEQFF.

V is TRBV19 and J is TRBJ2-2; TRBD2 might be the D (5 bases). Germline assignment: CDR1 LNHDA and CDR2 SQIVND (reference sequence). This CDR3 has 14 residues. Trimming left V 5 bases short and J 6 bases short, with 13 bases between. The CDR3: CASSPPSRAGELFF. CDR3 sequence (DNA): TGTGCCAGTAGTCCCCCATCGCGGGCCGGGGAGCTGTTTTTT. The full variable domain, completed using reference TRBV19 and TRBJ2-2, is DGGITQSPKYLFRKEGQNVTLSCEQNLNHDAMYWYRQDPGQGLRLIYYSQIVNDFQKGDIAEGYSVSREKKESFPLTVTSAQKNPTAFYLCASSPPSRAGELFFGEGSRLTVL.

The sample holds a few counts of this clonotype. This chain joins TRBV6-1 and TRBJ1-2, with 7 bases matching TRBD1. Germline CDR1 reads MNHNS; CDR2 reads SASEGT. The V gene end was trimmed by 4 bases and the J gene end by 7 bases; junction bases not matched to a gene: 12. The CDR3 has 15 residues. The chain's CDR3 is CASSARDSARSGYTF. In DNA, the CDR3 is TGTGCCAGCAGTGCCCGGGACAGCGCCCGGTCTGGCTACACCTTC.

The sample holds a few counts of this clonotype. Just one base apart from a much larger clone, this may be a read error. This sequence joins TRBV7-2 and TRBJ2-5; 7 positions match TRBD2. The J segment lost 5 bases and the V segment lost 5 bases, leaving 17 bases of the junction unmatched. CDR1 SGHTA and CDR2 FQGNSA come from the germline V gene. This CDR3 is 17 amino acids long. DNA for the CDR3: TGTGCCAGCAGCACAGGACTAGTTTCGGTCCCCAGGGAGACCCAGTACTTC. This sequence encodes CASSTGLVSVPRETQYF.